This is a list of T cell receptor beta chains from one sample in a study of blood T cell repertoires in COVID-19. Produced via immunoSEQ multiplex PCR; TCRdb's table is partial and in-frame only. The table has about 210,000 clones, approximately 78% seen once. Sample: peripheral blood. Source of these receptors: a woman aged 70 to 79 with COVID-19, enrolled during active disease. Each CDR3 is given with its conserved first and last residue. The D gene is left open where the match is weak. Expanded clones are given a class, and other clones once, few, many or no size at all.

CASSPTSGYGYTF TGTGCCAGCAGCCCGACTTCGGGCTATGGCTACACCTTC TRBJ1-2 TRBV5-4 . .
CASSWTSGRHRTYEQYF TGTGCCAGCAGTTGGACTAGCGGGAGGCATCGAACCTACGAGCAGTACTTC TRBJ2-7 TRBV6-2/TRBV6-3 . TRBD2
CASSLFGGVSEKLFF TGCGCCAGCAGCTTGTTTGGGGGCGTAAGTGAAAAACTGTTTTTT TRBJ1-4 TRBV5-1 . .
CASSHPRAGASYNEQFF TGTGCCAGCAGCCACCCCAGAGCGGGGGCGTCCTACAATGAGCAGTTCTTC TRBJ2-1 TRBV4-2 . TRBD2
CATSSRGLNYGYTF TGTGCCACCAGTAGCAGGGGGTTGAACTATGGCTACACCTTC TRBJ1-2 TRBV24-1 . TRBD1
CASSLGTGGPETQYF TGTGCCAGCAGCTTAGGGACAGGGGGCCCTGAGACCCAGTACTTC TRBJ2-5 TRBV7-6 . TRBD1
CASSFLSEVNSPLHF TGTGCCAGCAGTTTCCTCTCGGAGGTCAATTCACCCCTCCACTTT TRBJ1-6 TRBV6-6 . .
CASSEDRTDTQYF TGCGCCAGCAGTGAAGACAGAACAGATACGCAGTATTTT TRBJ2-3 TRBV10-2 . .
CAIRAPGLENEQFF TGTGCCATCAGAGCACCGGGACTAGAGAATGAGCAGTTCTTC TRBJ2-1 TRBV10-3 . TRBD2
CASSQDRRTSGSNEQFF TGCGCCAGCAGCCAAGATCGGAGGACTAGCGGGAGTAATGAGCAGTTCTTC TRBJ2-1 TRBV4-3 . TRBD2
CASILGGSLSEAFF TGTGCCAGCATTTTAGGGGGTAGTTTATCAGAAGCTTTCTTT TRBJ1-1 TRBV7-2 . .
CASSYERGTEAFF TGTGCCAGCAGTTACGAGCGGGGCACTGAAGCTTTCTTT TRBJ1-1 TRBV6-6 once .
CASSQAGTSGWNEQFF TGTGCCAGCAGCCAAGCCGGGACTAGCGGATGGAATGAGCAGTTCTTC TRBJ2-1 TRBV4-2 few TRBD2
CASSQDIGTEAFF TGCGCCAGCAGCCAAGACATTGGCACTGAAGCTTTCTTT TRBJ1-1 TRBV5-1 . .
CASSLDWSFGETQYF TGTGCCAGCAGCTTAGATTGGTCCTTCGGAGAGACCCAGTACTTC TRBJ2-5 TRBV7-2 . .
CASSRASGYRGYTF TGTGCCAGCAGCCGTGCATCAGGGTATCGTGGCTACACCTTC TRBJ1-2 TRBV7-2 . .
CASSFLAGVGYEQYF TGTGCCAGCAGCTTTCTAGCGGGAGTCGGCTACGAGCAGTACTTC TRBJ2-7 TRBV7-2 . TRBD2
CASSLLMGGEYNEQFF TGTGCCAGTAGTCTTCTTATGGGTGGGGAGTACAATGAGCAGTTCTTC TRBJ2-1 TRBV19 . .
CASSSTAGANVLTF TGTGCCAGCAGCTCGACAGCTGGGGCCAACGTCCTGACTTTC TRBJ2-6 TRBV7-8 . .
CASSLDRAGSPLHF TGTGCCAGCAGTTTGGACAGGGCGGGGTCACCCCTCCACTTT TRBJ1-6 TRBV27 . TRBD1
CASSLAQGWNIQYF TGCGCCAGCAGCTTGGCCCAGGGGTGGAACATTCAGTACTTC TRBJ2-4 TRBV5-1 . .
CASSPNPGTGTETQYF TGTGCCAGCAGCCCGAACCCTGGGACAGGGACGGAGACCCAGTACTTC TRBJ2-5 TRBV7-8 . TRBD1
CASSDPGQRKETQYF TGTGCCAGCAGCGATCCAGGACAGAGAAAAGAGACCCAGTACTTC TRBJ2-5 TRBV5-7 . .
CAISEPGQGTTYEQYF TGTGCCATCAGTGAGCCGGGACAGGGAACCACCTACGAGCAGTACTTC TRBJ2-7 TRBV10-3 . TRBD1
CASSLFGRGADLNYGYTF TGTGCCAGCAGTTTATTCGGGAGGGGGGCCGACTTAAACTATGGCTACACCTTC TRBJ1-2 TRBV27 once .
CASSLIASSTDTQYF TGTGCCAGCAGCTTAATAGCGTCTTCCACAGATACGCAGTATTTT TRBJ2-3 TRBV7-6 . .
CASSDSTPSPYNEQFF TGTGCCAGCAGTGACTCGACTCCGTCGCCCTACAATGAGCAGTTCTTC TRBJ2-1 TRBV6-4 . .
CASSGRGYEQYF TGTGCCAGCAGCGGTAGGGGCTACGAGCAGTACTTC TRBJ2-7 TRBV9 . .
CASSPSSGWTYEQYF TGTGCCAGCAGCCCCTCTAGCGGGTGGACCTACGAGCAGTACTTC TRBJ2-7 TRBV5-8 . TRBD2
CASSLGQGYGANVLTF TGTGCCAGCAGCTTGGGACAGGGATATGGGGCCAACGTCCTGACTTTC TRBJ2-6 TRBV5-4 . TRBD1
CASSETRTEQFF TGTGCCAGCAGTGAGACTAGGACTGAGCAGTTCTTC TRBJ2-1 TRBV6-1 . .
CASSPSGQRSPYEQYF TGTGCCAGCTCACCGTCGGGACAGAGGAGCCCCTACGAGCAGTACTTC TRBJ2-7 TRBV18 . TRBD1
CASSLGGTEYGYTF TGCGCCAGCAGCTTGGGGGGGACAGAATATGGCTACACCTTC TRBJ1-2 TRBV5-1 . TRBD1
CASSVQGAGMNTEAFF TGTGCCAGCAGCGTACAGGGGGCGGGAATGAACACTGAAGCTTTCTTT TRBJ1-1 TRBV9 . TRBD1
CATRHTSEETQYF TGTGCCACCCGTCACACTAGCGAAGAGACCCAGTACTTC TRBJ2-5 TRBV3-1/TRBV3-2 once TRBD2
CASSLVERQGKGYTF TGTGCCAGCAGCTTAGTCGAACGACAGGGGAAGGGCTACACCTTC TRBJ1-2 TRBV7-9 . TRBD1
CASSFSGDYGYTF TGTGCCAGCAGTTTTTCAGGGGATTATGGCTACACCTTC TRBJ1-2 TRBV12-3/TRBV12-4 . .
CASSIKTGMNTEAFF TGTGCCAGTAGTATTAAAACAGGGATGAACACTGAAGCTTTCTTT TRBJ1-1 TRBV19 few .
CASSSGQGTHSTQYF TGTGCCAGCAGCTCTGGACAGGGCACCCACAGCACGCAGTATTTT TRBJ2-3 TRBV7-2 . TRBD1
CASSRQGGETQYF TGTGCCAGCAGTAGACAGGGCGGAGAGACCCAGTACTTC TRBJ2-5 TRBV2 . TRBD1
CASSLGLAGVIREQFF TGTGCCAGCAGCTTAGGGCTAGCGGGAGTCATAAGAGAGCAGTTCTTC TRBJ2-1 TRBV11-2 . TRBD2
CASSADWRTGNEQFF TGTGCCAGCAGCGCCGACTGGAGGACGGGGAATGAGCAGTTCTTC TRBJ2-1 TRBV11-2 . .
CASRQAYEQYF TGTGCCAGCAGGCAGGCCTACGAGCAGTACTTC TRBJ2-7 TRBV2 . .
CASSLGGGELRTGELFF TGTGCCAGCAGCCTGGGTGGCGGAGAACTGCGGACCGGGGAGCTGTTTTTT TRBJ2-2 TRBV9 . .
CASSHGLAGASYEQYF TGTGCCAGCAGTCACGGACTAGCGGGAGCCTCCTACGAGCAGTACTTC TRBJ2-7 TRBV28 . TRBD2
CASTAGLVGYTF TGTGCCAGCACCGCCGGACTCGTTGGCTACACCTTC TRBJ1-2 TRBV12-3/TRBV12-4 . .
CASTLGGETQYF TGTGCCAGCACCCTAGGGGGCGAGACGCAGTATTTT TRBJ2-3 TRBV12-3/TRBV12-4 . TRBD1
CASGLYWDRGRFTEAFF TGTGCTAGTGGTTTGTACTGGGACAGGGGGCGTTTCACTGAAGCTTTCTTT TRBJ1-1 TRBV12-5 . TRBD1
CAISEVSGSYRTRNEQFF TGTGCCATCAGTGAGGTGAGCGGGAGTTATAGGACACGGAATGAGCAGTTCTTC TRBJ2-1 TRBV10-3 . TRBD2
CASSPSPTRLSTDTQYF TGTGCCAGCTCACCGAGCCCAACTAGGTTAAGCACAGATACGCAGTATTTT TRBJ2-3 TRBV18 . .
CASSEERDSPLHF TGTGCCAGCAGTGAAGAGAGAGATTCACCCCTCCACTTT TRBJ1-6 TRBV2 . .
CASSPNRGETQYF TGTGCCAGCAGCCCAAACCGGGGGGAGACCCAGTACTTC TRBJ2-5 TRBV7-3 . .
CASSLRVGETQYF TGTGCCAGCAGCCTGAGGGTGGGGGAGACCCAGTACTTC TRBJ2-5 TRBV4-2 . .